Listed below are T cell receptor beta chains from one sample, sequenced in a study of T cells in Graves' hyperthyroidism and ophthalmopathy. TCRdb redid the calling of the multiplex PCR reads with MiXCR, one entry per CDR3 protein. The repertoire holds about half a million distinct CDR3 sequences, with 20% as singletons. Specimen: blood. These receptors were collected from a man aged 18 to 35 with Graves' hyperthyroidism. Each CDR3 is given with its conserved first and last residue. A D gene is named only where the DNA matches it firmly. A clone size is listed for some rows: how often the clone was seen (once, few, many), or a class if it is expanded.

j_call,v_call,clone_size,d_call,cdr3_nt,cdr3_aa
TRBJ1-3,TRBV24-1,many,NA,TGTGCCACCAGTGATGGGACCTCTGGAAACACCATATATTTT,CATSDGTSGNTIYF
TRBJ1-1,TRBV29-1,many,NA,TGCAGCGCTCCCCCTGAAGCTTTCTTT,CSAPPEAFF
TRBJ2-5,TRBV6-5,many,TRBD1,TGTGCCAGCAGTTACATAACGACAGGGGGTCGGGAGACCCAGTACTTC,CASSYITTGGRETQYF
TRBJ2-2,TRBV12-3/TRBV12-4,NA,NA,TGTGCCAGCAATCCCGTTGGGAGAAACGGGGAGCTGTTTTTT,CASNPVGRNGELFF
TRBJ1-1,TRBV5-5,few,NA,TGTGCCAGCAGCTTGTTGCCCTCGGGGAACACTGAAGCTTTCTTT,CASSLLPSGNTEAFF
TRBJ1-6,TRBV10-3,few,NA,TGTGCCATCACCGACGGCAGCAATTCACCCCTCCACTTT,CAITDGSNSPLHF
TRBJ1-3,TRBV12-3/TRBV12-4,many,NA,TGTGCCAGCGATGGACGGAGCTCTGGAAACACCATATATTTT,CASDGRSSGNTIYF
TRBJ1-5,TRBV15,many,TRBD1,TGTGCCACCAGCGTGGACAGGGCAGCCCAGCATTTT,CATSVDRAAQHF
TRBJ1-5,TRBV6-4,many,NA,TGTGCCAGCAGTCGACGTCGCACAGGGAGCAATCAGCCCCAGCATTTT,CASSRRRTGSNQPQHF
TRBJ2-7,TRBV7-9,NA,TRBD2,TGTGCCAGCAGCTTAGCCTCAGCGGGAGTGCGAGAGCAGTACTTC,CASSLASAGVREQYF
TRBJ1-5,TRBV20-1,many,NA,TGCAGTGCGTTTCCTAATAGCAATCAGCCCCAGCATTTT,CSAFPNSNQPQHF
TRBJ2-7,TRBV6-1,NA,NA,TGTGCCAGCAGCCTCCGGCGGGTTGGAGGTTCAATATACGAGCAGTACTTC,CASSLRRVGGSIYEQYF
TRBJ2-5,TRBV20-1,many,NA,TGCAGTGCTCACCGGACGGAAGAGACCCAGTACTTC,CSAHRTEETQYF
TRBJ2-5,TRBV7-2,many,TRBD2,TGTGCCAGCAGCTTAGGCGCCCGACTAGCGGGGGTGCAAGAGACCCAGTACTTC,CASSLGARLAGVQETQYF
TRBJ2-6,TRBV24-1,many,NA,TGTGCCACCAGTGATGAACAGGGCGGCGGGGCCAACGTCCTGACTTTC,CATSDEQGGGANVLTF
TRBJ2-1,TRBV6-2/TRBV6-3,many,NA,TGTGCCAGCAGTTCGGGACACAACAATGAGCAGTTCTTC,CASSSGHNNEQFF
TRBJ1-1,TRBV3-1,many,NA,TGTGCCAGCAGCCAAGTGCCCGGGGGACTTTTGAACACTGAAGCTTTCTTT,CASSQVPGGLLNTEAFF
TRBJ2-2,TRBV19,NA,NA,TGTGCCGGCTCCTCGGTGGAGGACACCGGGGAGCTGTTTTTT,CAGSSVEDTGELFF
TRBJ2-7,TRBV28,many,NA,TGTGCCAGCAGTTTAGCGGGGATTGGCGAGCAGTACTTC,CASSLAGIGEQYF
TRBJ1-3,TRBV6-1,NA,NA,TGTGCCAGCAGTGAAAATTCCGGCAGCTCTGGAAACACCATATATTTT,CASSENSGSSGNTIYF
TRBJ2-7,TRBV11-2,many,NA,TGTGCCAGCAGCTTAAACAGCCCCAACTACGAGCAGTACTTC,CASSLNSPNYEQYF
TRBJ1-5,TRBV6-2/TRBV6-3,few,NA,TGTGCCAGCAGTTCCTTTTTAGGGACTCTGGGAGGAAATCAGCCCCAGCATTTT,CASSSFLGTLGGNQPQHF
TRBJ1-2,TRBV20-1,many,NA,TGCAGTGCTAGTGCTGAACCGTATGGCTACACCTTC,CSASAEPYGYTF
TRBJ1-1,TRBV6-5,many,TRBD1,TGTGCCAGCAGTTCGACCCGGGCAGGGGGAGGGGACACTGAAGCTTTCTTT,CASSSTRAGGGDTEAFF
TRBJ1-6,TRBV6-4,NA,NA,TGTGCCAGCAGCAGCCGGGACTCCCGGTCGCCCAACACTAATTCACCCCTCCACTTT,CASSSRDSRSPNTNSPLHF
TRBJ2-2,TRBV5-1,NA,NA,TGCGCCAGCAGCACAAGGACCGCCCTCGGTGGACCCGGGGAGCTGTTTTTT,CASSTRTALGGPGELFF
TRBJ2-2,TRBV27,few,TRBD2,TGTGCCAGCAGTTCCGGACTAGCGGGGACGAACACCGGGGAGCTGTTTTTT,CASSSGLAGTNTGELFF
TRBJ2-5,TRBV29-1,NA,TRBD1,TGCAGCGCCAAGGGGGCAGGGGGCGGAGAGACCCAGTACTTC,CSAKGAGGGETQYF
TRBJ2-3,TRBV24-1,NA,TRBD2,TGTGCCACCTCTAAAGGGACTAGCGGGGCTACAGATACGCAGTATTTT,CATSKGTSGATDTQYF
TRBJ1-3,TRBV5-6,few,NA,TGTGCCAGCAGCTTTAGCTACGGTGATGGAAACACCATATATTTT,CASSFSYGDGNTIYF
TRBJ2-5,TRBV6-5,NA,NA,TGTGCCAGCAGTAACAGGTTCCAAGAGACCCAGTACTTC,CASSNRFQETQYF
TRBJ1-2,TRBV2,many,NA,TGTGCCAGCAGTGTCAAAGGGGCAACAGGTGGCTACACCTTC,CASSVKGATGGYTF
TRBJ1-5,TRBV20-1,many,TRBD1,TGCAGTGCCGAATCTCGACAGGGGGCCTGGCAGCCCCAGCATTTT,CSAESRQGAWQPQHF
TRBJ1-2,TRBV20-1,many,TRBD1,TGCAGTGCTACCCCCCCAGGGGGATATGGCTACACCTTC,CSATPPGGYGYTF
TRBJ2-5,TRBV4-1,NA,NA,TGCGCCAGCAGCCAAGATCGTAAGAGCCAAGAGACCCAGTACTTC,CASSQDRKSQETQYF
TRBJ1-5,TRBV6-2/TRBV6-3,many,NA,TGTGCCAGCAGTTACTCCCAGGGGCTGAATCAGCCCCAGCATTTT,CASSYSQGLNQPQHF
TRBJ1-6,TRBV9,few,NA,TGTGCCAGCAGCCAATTCAACGAAGGATCACCCCTCCACTTT,CASSQFNEGSPLHF
TRBJ2-7,TRBV2,many,NA,TGTGCCAGCAGTGAGCAGGGGGGACGCTACGAGCAGTACTTC,CASSEQGGRYEQYF
TRBJ1-2,TRBV28,many,TRBD1,TGTGCCAGCAGTCCCCCGACAGGGAACTATGGCTACACCTTC,CASSPPTGNYGYTF
TRBJ2-5,TRBV28,few,TRBD2,TGTGCCAGCAGTACACTGAGAGCGGGGGTAGAGACCCAGTACTTC,CASSTLRAGVETQYF
TRBJ1-2,TRBV18,few,NA,TGTGCCAGCTCTGAGGACTCTGGCTACACCTTC,CASSEDSGYTF
TRBJ1-2,TRBV11-2,many,TRBD1,TGTGCCAGCAGCTACCGGGACAGGAACGTTAAAGGCTACACCTTC,CASSYRDRNVKGYTF